The T cell receptor (beta chain) described here comes from a study of shared clonotypes between healthy human individuals. In the study's own analysis: ImmunoSEQ sequences covered only the junction and lacked quality scores; filtering therefore differed. The data were produced by immunoSEQ multiplex PCR, yet TCRdb's version contains in-frame clones alone and is incomplete. V and J calls and clone size are given by that table; D and trimming were obtained from the DNA. The table has fewer than 600,000 clones, approximately 71% seen once. Trimming pared 6 bases from V and 4 bases from J, leaving 12 bases between. The CDR3 contains 13 residues. CDR1 and CDR2 from the germline V gene are MNHEY and SVGAGI.

This clonotype was obtained from a middle-aged woman in good health. Some clones in this sample may be carry-over from other donors' samples. The V gene is TRBV6-5, the J gene TRBJ1-1; no definite D call. The sequencing sample was made of PBMCs. In nucleotides, the CDR3 is TGTGCCAGCAGGGACGGACCGGGCACTGAAGCTTTCTTT. Protein sequence: CASRDGPGTEAFF.